The entry below gives a single T cell receptor (beta chain) sequence along with its context. The antigen remains undetermined. This specimen comes from a study of PD-1 blockade in classical Hodgkin lymphoma. General study results and limits: Compared with healthy donors, newly diagnosed patients reportedly showed lower baseline TCR diversity.

Time point given: newly diagnosed, previously untreated cHL patient sample. The authors enriched CD8+ T cells from thawed PBMCs via magnetic negative selection. Germline assignment: CDR1 MDHEN and CDR2 SYDVKM. Trimming removed 5 bases at V and 2 bases at J, with 13 bases between. The CDR3 loop spans 15 amino acids. Profiled with immunoSEQ multiplex PCR; TCRdb holds only in-frame clones, not every one. The sample yields over 9,000 clones, around 86% seen once. The sequenced sample was CD8+ T cells from blood. The clonotype originates from a human donor with classical Hodgkin lymphoma. This chain uses TRBV28 with TRBJ2-1; the D gene could be TRBD1 or TRBD2 (5 bases each). Here the CDR3 reads CASSGKGSTYNEQFF. In nucleotides, the CDR3 is TGTGCCAGCAGTGGAAAGGGGAGCACCTACAATGAGCAGTTCTTC.